This is a list of T cell receptor beta chains from one sample in a study of blood T cell repertoires in COVID-19. Sequenced by immunoSEQ multiplex PCR; TCRdb stores in-frame clones only, minus some. The sample holds just under 250,000 clones, 70% to 90% seen once. The material sequenced was peripheral blood. The origin of the receptors is a woman aged 25 to 39 who had recovered from COVID-19. Each CDR3 is given with its conserved first and last residue. The D gene is left open where the match is weak. Part of the rows lack a size; the others show once, few, many or a class for expanded clones.

>TRBV10-3|NA|TRBJ2-2|NA
TGTGCCATCAGTGACACTGTGGCCGGGGAGCTGTTTTTT
CAISDTVAGELFF
>TRBV6-1|NA|TRBJ2-5|NA
TGTGCCAGCAGTGCCGTACAGGGAACCCTCCAAGAGACCCAGTACTTC
CASSAVQGTLQETQYF
>TRBV13|NA|TRBJ1-2|NA
TGTGCCAGCAGCTTTTCGCGGTATGGCTACACCTTC
CASSFSRYGYTF
>TRBV6-2/TRBV6-3|TRBD2|TRBJ2-7|NA
TGTGCCAGCAGTGGACTAGCTGGTCGTCCCGAGCAGTACTTC
CASSGLAGRPEQYF
>TRBV5-1|NA|TRBJ2-5|NA
TGCGCCAGCAGCTTGGTTTCGGGTCAAGAGACCCAGTACTTC
CASSLVSGQETQYF
>TRBV4-1|TRBD1|TRBJ2-5|NA
TGCGCCAGCAGCCACGGATGGACAGGGCAAGAGACCCAGTACTTC
CASSHGWTGQETQYF
>TRBV28|NA|TRBJ1-1|NA
TGTGCCAGCAGTGGACAGACCAACACTGAAGCTTTCTTT
CASSGQTNTEAFF
>TRBV18|TRBD1|TRBJ2-4|NA
TGTGCCAGCTCACCGACAGGGGGCGAAAACATTCAGTACTTC
CASSPTGGENIQYF
>TRBV7-6|TRBD2|TRBJ2-5|NA
TGTGCCAGCGGTCCGGCGGGGGGCGGAGGGGAGACCCAGTACTTC
CASGPAGGGGETQYF
>TRBV18|NA|TRBJ1-2|NA
TGTGCCAGCTCATCCTCTACCTATGGCTACACCTTC
CASSSSTYGYTF
>TRBV3-1/TRBV3-2|TRBD2|TRBJ2-3|NA
TGTGCCAGCAGCCAAGAGGGCCTAGCGGGGGGCTTCACAGATACGCAGTATTTT
CASSQEGLAGGFTDTQYF
>TRBV14|NA|TRBJ1-2|NA
TGTGCCAGCAGCCAAGAGATCGGGGTTAACTATGGCTACACCTTC
CASSQEIGVNYGYTF
>TRBV14|NA|TRBJ2-5|NA
TGTGCCAGCAGCCAACCGGGCAGGGCAAGAGAGACCCAGTACTTC
CASSQPGRARETQYF
>TRBV9|TRBD1|TRBJ1-1|NA
TGTGCCAGCAGCTTGGACAGGGGGGAAGCTTTCTTT
CASSLDRGEAFF
>TRBV19|TRBD1|TRBJ1-1|NA
TGTGCCAGTAGCAATCCGACAGGGGACACTGAAGCTTTCTTT
CASSNPTGDTEAFF
>TRBV19|TRBD1|TRBJ2-3|NA
TGTGCCAGTAGTCCCAGGACAGGGGGCATGGATACGCAGTATTTT
CASSPRTGGMDTQYF
>TRBV18|NA|TRBJ2-2|NA
TGTGCCAGCTCCCTGCAACCCAGGCCAAACACCGGGGAGCTGTTTTTT
CASSLQPRPNTGELFF
>TRBV6-1|NA|TRBJ1-5|NA
TGTGCCAGCAGTGACGGCAGGCTGTATCAGCCCCAGCATTTT
CASSDGRLYQPQHF
>TRBV6-2/TRBV6-3|NA|TRBJ1-2|NA
TGTGCCAGCAGCCAAGGCATTAGACAGGAGCTCTATGGCTACACCTTC
CASSQGIRQELYGYTF
>TRBV18|TRBD2|TRBJ2-1|NA
TGTGCCAGCTCAAAGACTAGCGGGGGGGTTTACAATGAGCAGTTCTTC
CASSKTSGGVYNEQFF
>TRBV9|NA|TRBJ1-1|NA
TGTGCCAGCAGCCCAGGACTGGGGAACACTGAAGCTTTCTTT
CASSPGLGNTEAFF
>TRBV5-6|TRBD1|TRBJ1-1|NA
TGTGCCAGCAGCACGGGACAGATGAACACTGAAGCTTTCTTT
CASSTGQMNTEAFF
>TRBV30|NA|TRBJ2-1|NA
TGTGCCTGGAGTGTACTAGGATATGAGCAGTTCTTC
CAWSVLGYEQFF
>TRBV5-1|NA|TRBJ1-2|NA
TGCGCCAGCAGCTTGACTACCGGAGGCTATGGCTACACCTTC
CASSLTTGGYGYTF
>TRBV19|NA|TRBJ1-6|few
TGTGCCAGTAGGGGGACTCGGACAACCCTCTATAATTCACCCCTCCACTTT
CASRGTRTTLYNSPLHF
>TRBV29-1|TRBD1|TRBJ1-1|NA
TGCAGCGTCCGGACAGGGCCCAACACTGAAGCTTTCTTT
CSVRTGPNTEAFF
>TRBV20-1|TRBD1|TRBJ1-1|NA
TGCAGTGCTAGTCGACCCGACAGGGGTAGCACTGAAGCTTTCTTT
CSASRPDRGSTEAFF
>TRBV27|TRBD2|TRBJ2-7|NA
TGTGCCAGCAGTTTATCCCGACCCCTGGGGGGGGAGCAGTACTTC
CASSLSRPLGGEQYF
>TRBV6-2/TRBV6-3|TRBD1|TRBJ1-5|NA
TGTGCCAGCAGTTACGGTAGGGACAGTCTTAATCAGCCCCAGCATTTT
CASSYGRDSLNQPQHF
>TRBV4-3|TRBD1|TRBJ1-2|NA
TGCGCCAGCAGCCAAGATGTACAGGGGGCGGGGGGCTACACCTTC
CASSQDVQGAGGYTF
>TRBV5-4|NA|TRBJ2-2|few
TGTGCCAGCAGCTTGGCCGGGGCAAAGGGAGGCACCGGGGAGCTGTTTTTT
CASSLAGAKGGTGELFF
>TRBV15|NA|TRBJ1-5|NA
TGTGCCACCAGCAGAGACAGCGATGCCTCGCCCCAGCATTTT
CATSRDSDASPQHF
>TRBV11-2|NA|TRBJ2-3|NA
TGTGCCAGCAGTGAAACAGGAAAACCCTTCACAGATACGCAGTATTTT
CASSETGKPFTDTQYF
>TRBV21-1|NA|TRBJ1-1|NA
TGTGCCAGCAGCAAAGCGCCGGCGACCCTGACAACTGAAGCTTTCTTT
CASSKAPATLTTEAFF
>TRBV2|NA|TRBJ2-5|many
TGTGCCAGCGTGAGGGAGCAACAAGAGACCCAGTACTTC
CASVREQQETQYF
>TRBV27|NA|TRBJ1-3|NA
TGTGCCAGCAGTTTAGGCAGGGGCGGAAACACCATATATTTT
CASSLGRGGNTIYF
>TRBV7-2|NA|TRBJ1-2|NA
TGTGCCAGCAGCTCCTCCAGCGGGGGTGGCTACACCTTC
CASSSSSGGGYTF
>TRBV7-9|TRBD1|TRBJ2-5|NA
TGTGCCAGCTGCACAGGGGAAGAGACCCAGTACTTC
CASCTGEETQYF
>TRBV7-9|NA|TRBJ2-3|NA
TGTGCCAGCAGTCCCGGGGTTGCGGGCACAGATACGCAGTATTTT
CASSPGVAGTDTQYF
>TRBV3-1/TRBV3-2|TRBD1|TRBJ1-1|NA
TGTGCCAGCAGCCTTGGGACAGGGGGCACTGAAGCTTTCTTT
CASSLGTGGTEAFF
>TRBV23-1|NA|TRBJ1-5|NA
TGCGCCAGCAGTCAAGCCCCCCTAGGGCCCCAGCATTTT
CASSQAPLGPQHF
>TRBV2|NA|TRBJ2-7|NA
TGTGCCAGCAGTCCCAGGGTGTTTTCCTACGAGCAGTACTTC
CASSPRVFSYEQYF
>TRBV6-5|NA|TRBJ2-7|NA
TGTGCCAGCAGTTATGGCATAAGGGGGGGAGAGCAGTACTTC
CASSYGIRGGEQYF
>TRBV7-3|TRBD1|TRBJ1-3|NA
TGTGCCAGCAGCCCAGGGGGAGAGGGACTTGGAAACACCATATATTTT
CASSPGGEGLGNTIYF
>TRBV7-9|NA|TRBJ2-3|once
TGTGCCAGCAGCTTATCAGCAGATACGCAGTATTTT
CASSLSADTQYF
>TRBV21-1|NA|TRBJ1-1|once
TGTGCCAGCAGCAAAGCTTATGGGACAGCCTATCGGCTGAACACTGAAGCTTTCTTT
CASSKAYGTAYRLNTEAFF
>TRBV7-9|TRBD1|TRBJ2-7|NA
TGTGCCAGCACCAGGCCGGGACAGGGGGCCTTTGGGCCCTACGAGCAGTACTTC
CASTRPGQGAFGPYEQYF
>TRBV4-3|TRBD1|TRBJ1-2|NA
TGCGCCAGCAGCCAAGATTTAAGGGACAGGGAGGTGGTAGGCTATGGCTACACCTTC
CASSQDLRDREVVGYGYTF